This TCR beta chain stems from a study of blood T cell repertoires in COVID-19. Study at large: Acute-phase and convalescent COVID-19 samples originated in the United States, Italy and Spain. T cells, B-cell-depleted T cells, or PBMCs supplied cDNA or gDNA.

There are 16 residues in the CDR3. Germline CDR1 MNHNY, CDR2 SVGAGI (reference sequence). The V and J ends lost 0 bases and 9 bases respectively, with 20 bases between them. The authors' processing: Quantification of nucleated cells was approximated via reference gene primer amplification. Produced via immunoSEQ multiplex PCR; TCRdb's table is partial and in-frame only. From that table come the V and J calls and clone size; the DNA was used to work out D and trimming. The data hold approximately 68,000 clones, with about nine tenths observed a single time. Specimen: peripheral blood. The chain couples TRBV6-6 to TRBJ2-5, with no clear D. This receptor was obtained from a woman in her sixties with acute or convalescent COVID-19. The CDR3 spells CASSYSMGQLSAAQYF. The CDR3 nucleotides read TGTGCCAGCAGTTACTCGATGGGTCAGCTATCTGCGGCCCAGTACTTC.